This T cell receptor beta chain stems from a study of blood T cell repertoires in COVID-19. Study at large: From T cells, B-cell-depleted T cells, or PBMCs came the material, which was cDNA or gDNA.

The table came from immunoSEQ multiplex PCR; TCRdb's copy has only in-frame clones and leaves some out. The sample shows about 92,000 clones, roughly 80% of them seen only once. The CDR3 contains 14 residues. Germline assignment: CDR1 KGHSH and CDR2 LQKENI. The V and J ends lost 2 bases and 2 bases respectively, with 9 bases between them. Material for sequencing was peripheral blood. The rearrangement joins TRBV18 to TRBJ1-1; D gene unclear. The source is a man aged 45-60 years who had recovered from COVID-19. In DNA form, the CDR3 reads TGTGCCAGCTCACCAATCGAGGGAAACACTGAAGCTTTCTTT. Translation: CASSPIEGNTEAFF.